These 27 T cell receptor beta chains were all obtained from the same sample, sequenced in a study of T cells in Graves' hyperthyroidism and ophthalmopathy. TCR beta CDR3 regions were amplified from RNA transcripts. HTBI primers were employed in a first-round RT-PCR of the TCR CDR3. MiXCR, run by TCRdb on the multiplex PCR reads, gives a single entry per CDR3 protein. Of some 510,000 distinct CDR3 sequences in the sample, under 25% were seen once. Sequenced input: blood. The receptors originated from a young man with Graves' hyperthyroidism.

This clonotype was observed a handful of times. A single base separates this from a much larger clone, so it may be a read error. The rearrangement joins TRBV5-1 to TRBJ2-2, with D perhaps TRBD2 (6 bases). V was shortened by 1 base and J by 4 bases, with 17 bases between the two germline ends. This CDR3 has 17 residues. From germline, CDR1 is SGHRS and CDR2 YFSETQ. CDR3 protein: CASSLSRELMSTGELFF. CDR3 in DNA: TGCGCCAGCAGCTTGTCTCGGGAGTTAATGAGCACCGGGGAGCTGTTTTTT.

This clonotype was counted at least ten times. This chain uses TRBV19 with TRBJ1-2, with D possibly matching TRBD1 (6 bases). V gave up 6 bases and J gave up 3 bases, with 17 bases separating them. Germline loops: CDR1 LNHDA, CDR2 SQIVND (reference sequence). The CDR3 has 15 residues. The CDR3 DNA reads as TGTGCCAGTAGCCCCAGGACAGTCAGGGACTATGGCTACACCTTC. Protein product: CASSPRTVRDYGYTF. Full variable domain (rest looked up from reference TRBV19 and TRBJ1-2): DGGITQSPKYLFRKEGQNVTLSCEQNLNHDAMYWYRQDPGQGLRLIYYSQIVNDFQKGDIAEGYSVSREKKESFPLTVTSAQKNPTAFYLCASSPRTVRDYGYTFGSGTRLTVV.

This clonotype was detected only once. The final CDR3 position lacks the conserved phenylalanine or tryptophan, pointing to a likely read error. V usage is TRBV6-1 and J usage is TRBJ1-1; the D is unclear. This CDR3 has 13 amino acids. Per germline, CDR1 MNHNS and CDR2 SASEGT. CDR3 DNA: TGTGCCAGCGGTGACCCCCTTTACACTGAAGCTTTCGTT. Its protein product is CASGDPLYTEAFV.

The rearrangement uses TRBV3-1 and TRBJ2-5, with D perhaps being TRBD1 or TRBD2 (6 bases each). From germline, CDR1 is LGHDT and CDR2 YNNKEL (reference sequence). This CDR3 is 14 amino acids long. The ends were cut back, 5 bases at V and 5 bases at J, with 15 bases in the middle. CDR3 DNA sequence: TGTGCCAGCAGCTCTCTGGGGGGCGTGGAGACCCAGTACTTC. Protein: CASSSLGGVETQYF.

V usage is TRBV2 and J usage is TRBJ1-1; D is unclear. CDR1 and CDR2 from the germline V gene are SNHLY and FYNNEI. There are 13 residues in the CDR3. V lost 7 bases to trimming and J lost 4 bases, with 13 bases between them. CDR3 DNA sequence: TGTGCCAGCAATCTGGATTCGGGCACTGAAGCTTTCTTT. This translates into CASNLDSGTEAFF.

This clonotype was found many times. The V and J genes are TRBV6-1 and TRBJ1-5, with unresolved D. The CDR3 contains 16 residues. Per germline, CDR1 MNHNS and CDR2 SASEGT. V was clipped by 0 bases and J by 1 base, with 10 bases between them. The CDR3 DNA is TGTGCCAGCAGTGAAGCGGAAGAGCGGAGCAATCAGCCCCAGCATTTT. Protein: CASSEAEERSNQPQHF.

This clonotype appeared many times. The chain employs TRBV5-1 and TRBJ1-3, with D unclear. Germline loops: CDR1 SGHRS, CDR2 YFSETQ. The V gene lost 0 bases and the J gene lost 4 bases, with 5 bases spanning the gap. The CDR3 is made up of 13 amino acids. Here the CDR3 DNA reads TGCGCCAGCAGCTTGGACGCGGGAAACACCATATATTTT. Protein product: CASSLDAGNTIYF.

This clonotype occurred many times. The chain combines TRBV12-3 or TRBV12-4 with TRBJ2-7; TRBD1 agrees at 10 bases. The junction had 9 bases not matched to a gene; V was cut back by 5 bases and J by 2 bases. This CDR3 contains 16 residues. The DNA of the CDR3 is TGTGCCAGCAGTCATAGACAGGGGGCCCCCCCCTACGAGCAGTACTTC. This sequence encodes CASSHRQGAPPYEQYF.

The sample holds a few counts of this clonotype. V usage is TRBV28 and J usage is TRBJ2-7; D possibly corresponds to TRBD1 (6 bases). V was cut by 3 bases and J by 0 bases, with 12 bases left in between. The CDR3 loop spans 15 amino acids. Germline values: CDR1 MDHEN, CDR2 SYDVKM. The CDR3 region is CASSFGTGHSYEQYF. The CDR3 nucleotides read TGTGCCAGCAGTTTCGGAACAGGGCACTCCTACGAGCAGTACTTC.

The table lists this clonotype with a count of one. The CDR3 nucleotides are TGTGCCAGCAGCTTTGGGGACAGGGGGAACTATGGCTACACCTTC. Amino acid sequence: CASSFGDRGNYGYTF. The chain links TRBV11-2 to TRBJ1-2; the match to TRBD1 covers 11 bases. Germline loops: CDR1 SGHAT, CDR2 FQNNGV. Trimming took 3 bases from V and 2 from J; bases not matched to a gene: 2. The CDR3 has 15 amino acids.

The table lists this clonotype with many counts. This rearrangement joins TRBV6-8 to TRBJ2-7; possible D gene TRBD1, 6 bases. The CDR3 spans 15 residues. With 7 bases removed from V and 0 bases from J, the gap between germline ends came to 16 bases. Germline values: CDR1 MNHGY, CDR2 SAAAGT. The CDR3 DNA follows: TGTGCCAGCACCAAATGGACAGTGGGCTCCTACGAGCAGTACTTC. It encodes CASTKWTVGSYEQYF.

This clonotype showed up many times. This sequence joins TRBV6-2 or TRBV6-3 and TRBJ2-2; a possible D gene is TRBD2 (5 bases). The length of the CDR3 is 18 residues. Per germline, CDR1 MNHEY and CDR2 SVGEGT. The ends were cut back, 1 base at V and 4 bases at J, with 19 bases in the middle. CDR3 region: CASSYFGAGGRSTGELFF. The CDR3 nucleotides are TGTGCCAGCAGTTACTTCGGCGCGGGCGGGCGTAGCACCGGGGAGCTGTTTTTT.

The chain has TRBV3-1 and TRBJ2-5; 14 bases agree with TRBD2. The CDR3 extends over 17 amino acids. Looked up from germline, CDR1 is LGHDT and CDR2 is YNNKEL (reference sequence). V lost 3 bases and J lost 3; bases outside the gene matches: 6. The CDR3 DNA reads as TGTGCCAGCAGCCAGGGACTAGCGGGGGCTGAGGAAGAGACCCAGTACTTC. It is translated as CASSQGLAGAEEETQYF.

This clonotype was detected ten times or more. V and J are TRBV4-1 and TRBJ2-5, with D tentatively TRBD2 (6 bases). The germline gives CDR1 MGHRA, CDR2 YSYEKL. The CDR3 runs 16 residues. V lost 0 bases to trimming and J lost 1 base, with 12 bases between them. Written as DNA, the CDR3 is TGCGCCAGCAGCCAAGATGAGGGACTGCTCCAAGAGACCCAGTACTTC. This encodes CASSQDEGLLQETQYF.

The chain carries TRBV25-1 and TRBJ2-7, with D perhaps matching TRBD1 (5 bases). CDR1 is MGHDK and CDR2 is SYGVNS in the germline V gene. Trimming removed 5 bases at V and 0 bases at J, with 14 bases between. This CDR3 spans 15 amino acids. CDR3 amino acids: CASSPDPQGSYEQYF. The CDR3 nucleotides read TGTGCCAGCAGTCCAGACCCTCAGGGCTCCTACGAGCAGTACTTC.

This clonotype showed up many times. The V and J genes are TRBV28 and TRBJ1-2, with 10 bases lining up with TRBD1. The junction had 6 bases not matched to a gene; V was cut back by 7 bases and J by 1 base. The CDR3 loop spans 15 amino acids. Germline values: CDR1 MDHEN, CDR2 SYDVKM. CDR3 in DNA: TGTGCCAGCAACGCCCGGGACAGGGGTAACTATGGCTACACCTTC. This gives the protein CASNARDRGNYGYTF.

This clonotype has just a few counts. This sequence joins TRBV6-5 and TRBJ2-3, with 10 bases lining up with TRBD1. This CDR3 has 15 amino acids. Germline CDR1 is MNHEY and CDR2 is SVGAGI. J was trimmed by 5 bases and V by 0 bases; bases with no gene match: 2. CDR3 coding DNA: TGTGCCAGCAGTTACTCGAGGACAGGGGGAGATACGCAGTATTTT. Translating it yields CASSYSRTGGDTQYF.

This clonotype was seen repeatedly, ten times or more. This sequence joins TRBV12-3 or TRBV12-4 and TRBJ1-3, with 7 nucleotides matching TRBD1. The CDR3 is made up of 14 amino acids. V lost 6 bases, J lost 2 bases, and 4 bases stayed unmatched. The CDR3: CASSQGEAGNTIYF. The CDR3 bases are TGTGCCAGCAGCCAGGGGGAAGCTGGAAACACCATATATTTT.

This clonotype was seen repeatedly, ten times or more. V is TRBV4-1 and J is TRBJ2-5; 7 bases are shared with TRBD2. Germline V gene sequence: CDR1 MGHRA, CDR2 YSYEKL. CDR3 length: 16 amino acids. V lost 0 bases and J lost 5; bases outside the gene matches: 9. CDR3 nucleotides: TGCGCCAGCAGCCAAGATGGCAGCGGGGAGTTGGAGACCCAGTACTTC. It encodes CASSQDGSGELETQYF.

This clonotype was counted between two and nine times. The chain carries TRBV11-2 and TRBJ2-3; 7 bases map to TRBD1. V lost 4 bases to trimming and J lost 6 bases; unmatched junction nucleotides: 7. Germline-derived CDR1 and CDR2 are SGHAT and FQNNGV. This CDR3 has 14 amino acids. In nucleotides, the CDR3 is TGTGCCAGCAGCTCTGGGACAGTGGGGGATACGCAGTATTTT. Translation gives CASSSGTVGDTQYF.

The chain couples TRBV27 to TRBJ2-7; D is possibly TRBD1 (6 bases). The V end lost 5 bases, the J end lost 3 bases, and 17 bases lay between the germline ends. The CDR3 covers 15 residues. From germline, CDR1 is MNHEY and CDR2 SMNVEV (reference sequence). The CDR3 here is CASSLIPRDIYEQYF. CDR3 bases: TGTGCCAGCAGTCTCATTCCCCGGGACATCTACGAGCAGTACTTC.

This clonotype appeared many times. This sequence joins TRBV29-1 and TRBJ2-2; 8 bases fit TRBD2. Germline CDR1 is SQVTM and CDR2 is ANQGSEA. The ends lost 7 bases at V and 3 bases at J; junction bases unmatched: 1. This CDR3 spans 12 amino acids. The CDR3 coding sequence is TGCAGCGCCGGGGGGGACACCGGGGAGCTGTTTTTT. It codes for CSAGGDTGELFF.

This clonotype was detected ten times or more. The chain is built from TRBV2 and TRBJ1-1; unclear D gene. Germline values: CDR1 SNHLY, CDR2 FYNNEI. V dropped 6 bases and J dropped 3 bases, with 11 bases sitting between them. The CDR3 loop spans 13 amino acids. CDR3 coding DNA: TGTGCCAGCAGCTACAGTAGGGACACTGAAGCTTTCTTT. It yields the protein CASSYSRDTEAFF.

This clonotype was counted ten times or more. The chain uses TRBV7-3 and TRBJ1-2; D not certain. CDR1 is SGHTA and CDR2 is FQGTGA in the germline V gene. The CDR3 is 11 residues long. V lost 2 bases and J 7 bases, leaving 5 bases between the germline ends. Here the CDR3 DNA reads TGTGCCAGCAGCTTAGTAAGTGGCTACACCTTC. It translates to CASSLVSGYTF.

This clonotype was seen repeatedly, ten times or more. The chain has TRBV6-2 or TRBV6-3 and TRBJ2-7; D is perhaps TRBD1 (5 bases). In germline, CDR1 is MNHEY, CDR2 SVGEGT. V gave up 6 bases and J gave up 5 bases, with 11 bases separating them. The CDR3 totals 12 residues. The CDR3 sequence is CASSTRVHEQYF. DNA of the CDR3: TGTGCCAGCAGCACCAGGGTCCACGAGCAGTACTTC.

This clonotype has at least ten counts. This chain connects TRBV7-8 to TRBJ1-1; tentative D call: TRBD1 (5 bases). Trimming pared 5 bases from V and 6 bases from J, leaving 10 bases between. Germline V gives CDR1 SGHVS, CDR2 FQNEAQ. The CDR3 has 12 residues. The CDR3: CASSPTVSEAFF. The CDR3 DNA reads as TGTGCCAGCAGCCCGACAGTGTCTGAAGCTTTCTTT.

This clonotype was seen at least ten times. The chain couples TRBV27 to TRBJ2-2; D perhaps matches TRBD1 (5 bases). Per the germline V gene, CDR1 is MNHEY and CDR2 is SMNVEV (reference sequence). CDR3 size: 15 residues. V lost 4 bases to trimming and J lost 5 bases, with 14 bases between them. The CDR3 sequence is CASSSFVRGTGELFF. The CDR3 region has the DNA TGTGCCAGCAGTTCATTTGTTAGGGGTACCGGGGAGCTGTTTTTT.